This T cell receptor beta chain is from a study of T cells in Graves' hyperthyroidism and ophthalmopathy. This CDR3 contains 15 residues. The ends were cut back, 6 bases at V and 1 base at J, with 19 bases in the middle. Per germline, CDR1 DFQATT and CDR2 SNEGSKA (reference sequence). This clonotype was observed at least ten times. What it binds is unknown. Amplified TCR beta CDR3 regions came from RNA transcripts. The TCR CDR3 first-round RT-PCR relied on the HTBI primer set. TCRdb passed the multiplex PCR reads through MiXCR, listing each CDR3 protein once. The sample yields under 750,000 distinct CDR3 sequences, over 15% seen once. Findings and caveats of the study: Blood samples included most of the expanded thyroid clonotypes exceeding 0.001.

Newly diagnosed hyperthyroidism patients aged 18 to 65 years had disease lasting under 2 months. Each diagnosis was grounded in clinical symptoms, serum thyroxine and TRAb, thyroid ultrasound, and orbital computed tomography. Specimen: blood. This sequence was found in a woman aged 45 to 65 with Graves' hyperthyroidism that later progressed to Graves' ophthalmopathy. The V and J genes are TRBV20-1 and TRBJ2-7, with D possibly being TRBD1 or TRBD2 (5 bases each). DNA of the CDR3: TGCAGTGCGAGAACCCGGGACGGCTTATCCTACGAGCAGTACTTC. Protein sequence: CSARTRDGLSYEQYF.